Below are 21 T cell receptor beta chains sequenced from a single sample in a study of cytomegalovirus exposure and HLA in healthy donors (dated by TCRdb to about 2017). Receptors were amplified or captured by the immunoSEQ multiplex PCR assay. TCRdb limited this immuneACCESS table to in-frame rearrangements with V and J called. A share of clones is missing; checked studies link under half to unresolved V genes, and the rest is unexplained. This sample gives about 360,000 clones in total; 86% of them show up just once. Roughly 0.75% of the sample is held by the ten biggest clonotypes. Sequencing was done on a sample of PBMCs. These TCRs come from a woman aged 18-30 years in good health and CMV-seronegative.

CDR3 nucleotides: TGTGCCAGCAGCCCTAGACTAGCGGGACCACCTGGGGCCAACGTCCTGACTTTC. It encodes CASSPRLAGPPGANVLTF. V usage is TRBV11-1 and J usage is TRBJ2-6; the match to TRBD2 covers 11 bases. Germline lookup yields CDR1 SGHAT and CDR2 FQDESV (reference sequence). CDR3 length equals 18 residues. V lost 5 bases and J lost 2; bases outside the gene matches: 8.

The chain couples TRBV6-4 to TRBJ2-6; possibly TRBD2 for D (6 bases). Germline assignment: CDR1 MRHNA and CDR2 SNTAGT. CDR3 length: 17 residues. Deletions cut 6 bases from V and 0 bases from J, with 15 bases between. The CDR3 DNA reads TGTGCCAGCAGCGTCGCGGGACGGTCCTCTGGGGCCAACGTCCTGACTTTC. Amino acids: CASSVAGRSSGANVLTF.

This sequence joins TRBV5-1 and TRBJ2-7; D gene ambiguous. Trimming shortened V by 0 bases and J by 2 bases, and 12 bases separated the two germline ends. The germline V gene encodes CDR1 SGHRS and CDR2 YFSETQ. CDR3 length: 15 residues. CDR3 protein: CASSLGRGLTYEQYF. The DNA for the CDR3 is TGCGCCAGCAGCTTGGGGAGAGGCCTTACCTACGAGCAGTACTTC.

The chain couples TRBV7-6 to TRBJ1-1; D not certain. Trimming shortened V by 2 bases and J by 6 bases, and 16 bases separated the two germline ends. Germline values: CDR1 SGHVS, CDR2 FNYEAQ. This CDR3 is 15 amino acids long. This CDR3 is CASSLLWGGRAEAFF. The CDR3 coding sequence is TGTGCCAGCAGCTTACTTTGGGGAGGGCGGGCTGAAGCTTTCTTT.

This sequence joins TRBV27 and TRBJ2-5, with TRBD1 as a possible D gene (6 bases). Germline loops: CDR1 MNHEY, CDR2 SMNVEV (reference sequence). This CDR3 has 15 residues. Trimming left V 5 bases short and J 5 bases short, with 18 bases between. The DNA of the CDR3 is TGTGCCAGCAGTACAGGGAACGTCCCCCTGGAGACCCAGTACTTC. This sequence encodes CASSTGNVPLETQYF.

The CDR3 region has the DNA TGCGCCAGCAGCCAACCGACAGGGGCCAAAGGAGGGACTGAAGCTTTCTTT. This sequence encodes CASSQPTGAKGGTEAFF. The chain uses TRBV4-1 and TRBJ1-1; 8 bases line up with TRBD1. Germline V gives CDR1 MGHRA, CDR2 YSYEKL. V gave up 2 bases and J gave up 5 bases; unmatched junction bases: 13. The CDR3 consists of 17 residues.

The chain uses TRBV27 and TRBJ2-7; weak D call: TRBD1 (6 bases). This CDR3 has 16 residues. Trimming left V 6 bases short and J 5 bases short, with 23 bases between. In germline, CDR1 is MNHEY, CDR2 SMNVEV (reference sequence). In nucleotides, the CDR3 is TGTGCCAGCAGGGAGAAGATACAGGGACGGGGCGACGAGCAGTACTTC. Translating it yields CASREKIQGRGDEQYF.

This chain connects TRBV6-1 to TRBJ1-3; TRBD1 matches 10 bases. After removal of 6 bases from V and 4 bases from J, the junction contained 6 bases not matched to a gene. The CDR3 contains 15 residues. Germline values: CDR1 MNHNS, CDR2 SASEGT. Written as DNA, the CDR3 is TGTGCCAGCAGGGAGGACAGGGGGTCAGGAAACACCATATATTTT. It codes for CASREDRGSGNTIYF.

The V gene is TRBV5-4, the J gene TRBJ2-3; D ambiguous. The germline V gene encodes CDR1 SGHNT and CDR2 YYREEE (reference sequence). V was shortened by 5 bases and J by 3 bases, with 16 bases between the two germline ends. The CDR3 loop spans 15 amino acids. CDR3 residues: CASRSELVRTDTQYF. In DNA, the CDR3 is TGTGCCAGCAGGTCGGAGTTGGTTAGAACAGATACGCAGTATTTT. The full variable domain, its missing parts supplied by reference TRBV5-4 and TRBJ2-3, is ETGVTQSPTHLIKTRGQQVTLRCSSQSGHNTVSWYQQALGQGPQFIFQYYREEENGRGNFPPRFSGLQFPNYSSELNVNALELDDSALYLCASRSELVRTDTQYFGPGTRLTVL.

This clone was seen only a few times. V and J are TRBV18 and TRBJ1-5, with TRBD1 as a possible D gene (5 bases). This CDR3 has 14 amino acids. The ends were cut back, 3 bases at V and 4 bases at J, with 10 bases in the middle. The germline V gene encodes CDR1 KGHSH and CDR2 LQKENI. The CDR3 region is CASSPSKGNQPQHF. The DNA for the CDR3 is TGTGCCAGCTCACCCAGCAAGGGGAATCAGCCCCAGCATTTT.

This clone showed up just a few times. V usage is TRBV4-1 and J usage is TRBJ2-2; no clear D. The CDR3 has 13 amino acids. In germline, CDR1 is MGHRA, CDR2 YSYEKL. Trimming left V 5 bases short and J 3 bases short, with 7 bases between. The CDR3 sequence: CASSARDTGELFF. In DNA, the CDR3 is TGCGCCAGCAGCGCACGAGACACCGGGGAGCTGTTTTTT.

This clone appeared once. This chain joins TRBV2 and TRBJ1-5; perhaps TRBD1 as D (5 bases). Trimming left V 7 bases short and J 0 bases short, with 13 bases between. The CDR3 runs to 15 residues. Germline CDR1 and CDR2: SNHLY and FYNNEI. The CDR3 reads CASTGLGNSNQPQHF. The DNA for the CDR3 is TGTGCCAGCACAGGGCTGGGGAATAGCAATCAGCCCCAGCATTTT.

The CDR3 DNA is TGTGCCAGCAGCCCGAGGGTAGCGGCAGCCAAAAACATTCAGTACTTC. It codes for CASSPRVAAAKNIQYF. The chain is built from TRBV7-8 and TRBJ2-4, with D maybe TRBD2 (6 bases). Germline V gene lookup returns CDR1 SGHVS and CDR2 FQNEAQ. The germline V and J ends were trimmed by 5 bases and 0 bases, with 14 bases remaining between them. This CDR3 is built from 16 residues.

CDR3 region: CSAVITGTTSGANVLTF. The CDR3 nucleotides are TGCAGCGCCGTTATTACCGGGACAACCTCTGGGGCCAACGTCCTGACTTTC. The V and J genes are TRBV29-1 and TRBJ2-6; D perhaps matches TRBD1 (6 bases). This CDR3 is built from 17 residues. Germline V gene lookup returns CDR1 SQVTM and CDR2 ANQGSEA. V was cut by 7 bases and J by 0 bases, with 19 bases left in between.

The chain carries TRBV4-1 and TRBJ2-5, with TRBD2 matching 8 bases. There are 14 residues in the CDR3. Germline values: CDR1 MGHRA, CDR2 YSYEKL. V lost 0 bases, J lost 7 bases, and 4 bases stayed unmatched. CDR3 protein: CASSQDGSGGTQYF. CDR3 nucleotide sequence: TGCGCCAGCAGCCAAGACGGAAGCGGGGGGACCCAGTACTTC.

The rearrangement uses TRBV7-3 and TRBJ2-2; 7 bases fit TRBD1. The CDR3 length is 16 residues. Germline-derived CDR1 and CDR2 are SGHTA and FQGTGA. The junction had 10 bases not matched to a gene; V was cut back by 5 bases and J by 4 bases. CDR3 protein: CASSLRQGPGTGELFF. CDR3 sequence (DNA): TGTGCCAGCAGCCTTCGACAGGGCCCGGGCACCGGGGAGCTGTTTTTT.

This chain connects TRBV30 to TRBJ2-5; D is unresolved. The CDR3 covers 15 residues. V lost 0 bases to trimming and J lost 1 base, with 12 bases between them. The germline V gene has CDR1 GTSNPN and CDR2 SVGIG (reference sequence). The CDR3 region has the DNA TGTGCCTGGAGTGTACAAGTTGGCTTCCAAGAGACCCAGTACTTC. Protein product: CAWSVQVGFQETQYF.

This chain links TRBV11-2 with TRBJ2-7; unclear D gene. The CDR3 loop spans 11 amino acids. CDR1 is SGHAT, CDR2 FQNNGV, per germline. Trimming took 4 bases from V and 2 from J, leaving 3 bases between them. The CDR3 reads CASSSTYEQYF. The CDR3 region has the DNA TGTGCCAGCAGCTCCACCTACGAGCAGTACTTC. Based on the CDR3 plus reference TRBV11-2 and TRBJ2-7, the full variable domain is EAGVAQSPRYKIIEKRQSVAFWCNPISGHATLYWYQQILGQGPKLLIQFQNNGVVDDSQLPKDRFSAERLKGVDSTLKIQPAKLEDSAVYLCASSSTYEQYFGPGTRLTVT.

V usage is TRBV28 and J usage is TRBJ1-5; D is uncertain. In germline, CDR1 is MDHEN, CDR2 SYDVKM. The V gene lost 6 bases and the J gene lost 3 bases, with 18 bases spanning the gap. This CDR3 has 16 amino acids. DNA of the CDR3: TGTGCCAGCAGCCTGATGAGGGAGGCCCCCAATCAGCCCCAGCATTTT. Translation: CASSLMREAPNQPQHF.

The chain recombines TRBV27 with TRBJ2-7; 7 bases line up with TRBD1. The CDR3 totals 14 residues. The ends lost 5 bases at V and 2 bases at J; junction bases unmatched: 6. Germline V CDR1 and CDR2: MNHEY, SMNVEV (reference sequence). This CDR3 is CASSITGTAYEQYF. The DNA for the CDR3 is TGTGCCAGCAGTATCACCGGGACAGCCTACGAGCAGTACTTC.

V gene TRBV11-3 combines with J gene TRBJ2-2; 8 positions agree with TRBD2. This CDR3 spans 17 amino acids. In germline, CDR1 is SGHNT, CDR2 YENEEA. The J segment lost 3 bases and the V segment lost 0 bases, leaving 6 bases of the junction unmatched. This CDR3 is CASSLELGGAHTGELFF. In nucleotides, the CDR3 is TGTGCCAGCAGCTTAGAACTCGGGGGGGCCCACACCGGGGAGCTGTTTTTT. The full variable domain, with the rest looked up from reference TRBV11-3 and TRBJ2-2, is EAGVVQSPRYKIIEKKQPVAFWCNPISGHNTLYWYLQNLGQGPELLIRYENEEAVDDSQLPKDRFSAERLKGVDSTLKIQPAELGDSAVYLCASSLELGGAHTGELFFGEGSRLTVL.